The 23 T cell receptor beta chains listed next were all sequenced from one sample in a study of cytomegalovirus exposure and HLA in healthy donors. Some clones are missing from TCRdb's copy, which holds only in-frame ones; the method was immunoSEQ multiplex PCR. This sample has approximately 200,000 clones; around 88% occur once, and the top ten carry around 3%. Sequencing was done on a sample of PBMCs. Receptors were obtained from a woman under 30 in good health and CMV-seronegative.

The chain employs TRBV6-5 and TRBJ2-5; a possible D gene is TRBD2 (6 bases). The DNA end favors TRBJ2-7, so the J call may be wrong. Germline CDR1 and CDR2: MNHEY and SVGAGI. The CDR3 extends over 14 amino acids. This chain's CDR3 is CASRGGPSSYEQYF. The CDR3 nucleotides are TGTGCCAGCAGGGGGGGACCTAGCTCCTACGAGCAGTACTTC.

V and J are TRBV6-6 and TRBJ2-7, with D maybe TRBD1 (7 bases). Germline V gives CDR1 MNHNY, CDR2 SVGAGI (reference sequence). V was trimmed by 9 bases and J by 3 bases, leaving 15 bases between them. This CDR3 comprises 13 residues. The chain's CDR3 is CASCRQGGYEQYF. The CDR3 DNA reads as TGTGCCAGTTGTCGACAGGGAGGCTACGAGCAGTACTTC.

The gene calls are TRBV27 and TRBJ2-1, with D tentatively TRBD1 (5 bases). Germline CDR1 reads MNHEY; CDR2 reads SMNVEV (reference sequence). The CDR3 has 14 residues. Trimming shortened V by 5 bases and J by 1 base, and 9 bases separated the two germline ends. In nucleotides, the CDR3 is TGTGCCAGCAGTGTGGGGCGATCCTACAATGAGCAGTTCTTC. Protein: CASSVGRSYNEQFF.

This chain links TRBV5-1 with TRBJ2-7, with 11 nucleotides matching TRBD1. V lost 0 bases to trimming and J lost 2 bases; unmatched junction nucleotides: 10. CDR3 size: 18 residues. Germline CDR1 SGHRS, CDR2 YFSETQ. This chain's CDR3 is CASSLVGGGTGGPYEQYF. The CDR3 DNA is TGCGCCAGCAGCTTGGTGGGAGGCGGGACAGGGGGTCCCTACGAGCAGTACTTC.

J is TRBJ2-1 and V is TRBV7-3; D is unresolved. The CDR3 runs 15 residues. Trimming removed 3 bases at V and 0 bases at J, with 9 bases between. CDR1 is SGHTA and CDR2 is FQGTGA in the germline V gene. The CDR3 protein is CASSLIVSSYNEQFF. CDR3 bases: TGTGCCAGCAGCTTGATTGTGAGCTCCTACAATGAGCAGTTCTTC.

The chain is built from TRBV7-9 and TRBJ2-1; 8 positions agree with TRBD2. This CDR3 spans 16 amino acids. V gave up 5 bases and J gave up 0 bases; unmatched junction bases: 6. CDR1 is SEHNR, CDR2 FQNEAQ, per germline (reference sequence). The CDR3, as DNA: TGTGCCAGCAGCCCTACTAGCGGCAGCTCCTACAATGAGCAGTTCTTC. Translation gives CASSPTSGSSYNEQFF.

The rearrangement joins TRBV27 to TRBJ2-3; 11 bases map to TRBD2. CDR1 and CDR2 (germline): MNHEY, SMNVEV (reference sequence). The CDR3 consists of 15 residues. Trimming at V came to 5 bases and at J to 4 bases, leaving 5 bases not matched to a gene. The chain's CDR3 is CASSQGLAASDTQYF. CDR3 bases: TGTGCCAGCAGTCAGGGACTAGCGGCCTCAGATACGCAGTATTTT.

This chain uses TRBV5-1 with TRBJ1-4; D is unclear. The CDR3 is 14 amino acids. With 0 bases removed from V and 7 bases from J, the gap between germline ends came to 10 bases. Germline lookup yields CDR1 SGHRS and CDR2 YFSETQ. The CDR3 DNA follows: TGCGCCAGCAGCTTGGACAGAAAGGCTGAAAAACTGTTTTTT. Amino acid sequence: CASSLDRKAEKLFF.

This chain connects TRBV27 to TRBJ1-5, with 7 positions matching TRBD1. This CDR3 is 15 amino acids long. V dropped 0 bases and J dropped 6; count of bases not matched to a gene: 5. The germline gives CDR1 MNHEY, CDR2 SMNVEV (reference sequence). For the CDR3, the DNA is TGTGCCAGCAGTTTATCGGTACAGGGGAGTCAGCCCCAGCATTTT. The encoded protein is CASSLSVQGSQPQHF.

The CDR3 bases are TGTGCCAGCAGCAGCAGGGGTCCTCCTACTAACTATGGCTACACCTTC. The encoded protein is CASSSRGPPTNYGYTF. The chain is built from TRBV7-2 and TRBJ1-2; a possible D gene is TRBD1 (6 bases). The V and J ends lost 5 bases and 0 bases respectively, with 16 bases between them. The CDR3 is 16 residues long. Germline assignment: CDR1 SGHTA and CDR2 FQGNSA.

The chain links TRBV19 to TRBJ2-1, with D perhaps matching TRBD2 (6 bases). The CDR3 is 18 residues long. V dropped 3 bases and J dropped 4 bases, with 22 bases sitting between them. Germline V gives CDR1 LNHDA, CDR2 SQIVND (reference sequence). CDR3 amino acids: CASSILPLSGVSYNEQFF. DNA of the CDR3: TGTGCCAGTAGTATCCTCCCTCTCTCGGGAGTATCGTACAATGAGCAGTTCTTC.

CDR3 in amino acids: CASSPQRQGNRHTEAFF. CDR3 coding DNA: TGTGCCAGCAGCCCTCAGCGACAGGGAAATCGTCACACTGAAGCTTTCTTT. The rearrangement uses TRBV14 and TRBJ1-1; 7 nucleotides agree with TRBD1. J was trimmed by 3 bases and V by 4 bases; bases with no gene match: 14. The CDR3 is 17 residues long. Germline V lookup: CDR1 SGHDN, CDR2 FVKESK.

The chain uses TRBV19 and TRBJ2-7; 9 nucleotides line up with TRBD1. V trimming: 2 bases; J trimming: 2 bases; junction bases outside the gene matches: 4. CDR1 LNHDA and CDR2 SQIVND come from the germline V gene (reference sequence). The CDR3 consists of 15 residues. The CDR3 loop reads CASSITGTGTYEQYF. CDR3 bases: TGTGCCAGTAGTATAACCGGGACAGGGACCTACGAGCAGTACTTC.

This rearrangement joins TRBV30 to TRBJ1-1; possible D gene TRBD1, 6 bases. Deletions cut 7 bases from V and 5 bases from J, with 11 bases between. Germline assignment: CDR1 GTSNPN and CDR2 SVGIG (reference sequence). The CDR3 has 11 residues. DNA of the CDR3: TGTGCCTCCCACAGGGTAACTGAAGCTTTCTTT. Residues: CASHRVTEAFF.

The V and J genes are TRBV5-1 and TRBJ2-7, with 9 bases that match TRBD2. The CDR3 is 15 residues long. With 3 bases clipped from V and 5 bases from J, the junction kept 9 bases outside the gene matches. CDR1 is SGHRS, CDR2 YFSETQ, per germline. CDR3 amino acids: CASSSSGKGVDEQYF. The DNA for the CDR3 is TGCGCCAGCAGCTCTAGCGGGAAGGGCGTGGACGAGCAGTACTTC.

The rearrangement uses TRBV4-2 and TRBJ2-3, with D maybe TRBD2 (7 bases). This CDR3 spans 18 amino acids. V shed 2 bases and J shed 0 bases, with 18 bases lying between them. Germline CDR1 is LGHNA and CDR2 is YNFKEQ. The CDR3 region is CASSQKRGGGKSTDTQYF. The CDR3 DNA follows: TGTGCCAGCAGCCAAAAAAGGGGCGGGGGCAAGAGCACAGATACGCAGTATTTT.

J is TRBJ1-1 and V is TRBV10-1; 7 bases agree with TRBD1. The germline V gene has CDR1 WNHNN and CDR2 SYGVQD (reference sequence). This CDR3 comprises 13 residues. Losses at the gene ends were 6 bases for V and 0 bases for J; bases not matched to a gene: 1. In DNA, the CDR3 is TGCGCCAGCAGGGGACAGCTGAACACTGAAGCTTTCTTT. The encoded protein is CASRGQLNTEAFF.

The genes are TRBV6-5 and TRBJ1-1; D gene ambiguous. V shed 2 bases and J shed 0 bases, with 13 bases lying between them. The CDR3 spans 16 residues. From germline, CDR1 is MNHEY and CDR2 SVGAGI. For the CDR3, the DNA is TGTGCCAGCAGTTACGGGCATAGCGATCTGAACACTGAAGCTTTCTTT. Translated: CASSYGHSDLNTEAFF.

This clone has only one observation. The chain recombines TRBV5-1 with TRBJ2-1; 9 bases align to TRBD2. CDR1 SGHRS and CDR2 YFSETQ come from the germline V gene. The length of the CDR3 is 15 residues. The ends lost 6 bases at V and 0 bases at J; junction bases unmatched: 4. This CDR3 is CASTTGLASYNEQFF. CDR3 bases: TGCGCCAGCACCACGGGACTAGCCTCCTACAATGAGCAGTTCTTC.

The rearrangement uses TRBV4-1 and TRBJ2-5, with a possible D match to TRBD1 (5 bases). CDR1 MGHRA and CDR2 YSYEKL come from the germline V gene. V was cut by 1 base and J by 4 bases, with 10 bases left in between. The CDR3 sequence is 14 residues long. CDR3 sequence: CASSQVDMGETQYF. The CDR3 region has the DNA TGCGCCAGCAGCCAAGTGGACATGGGAGAGACCCAGTACTTC.

The chain has TRBV5-4 and TRBJ1-2; 11 bases agree with TRBD1. The ends lost 4 bases at V and 2 bases at J; junction bases unmatched: 10. This CDR3 spans 17 amino acids. Germline lookup yields CDR1 SGHNT and CDR2 YYREEE (reference sequence). The CDR3 DNA follows: TGTGCCAGCAGCCCCGGACAGGGGGCTACTCAAAACTATGGCTACACCTTC. It encodes CASSPGQGATQNYGYTF.

The V call is TRBV15, the J call TRBJ2-3; TRBD2 aligns across 9 bases. V shed 0 bases, J shed 6 bases, and the junction held 10 bases outside the gene matches. This CDR3 has 17 residues. Per the germline V gene, CDR1 is LNHNV and CDR2 is YYDKDF (reference sequence). DNA for the CDR3: TGTGCCACCAGCAGAGACCCACTAGCGGGCACGAAGGATACGCAGTATTTT. Protein sequence: CATSRDPLAGTKDTQYF.

This chain joins TRBV10-2 and TRBJ2-7, with TRBD1 identical over 9 bases. The trim removed 6 bases at V and 2 bases at J, leaving 5 bases unmatched. This CDR3 has 14 residues. Germline V CDR1 and CDR2: WSHSY, SAAADI. The chain's CDR3 is CASSVDRGTYEQYF. CDR3 coding DNA: TGCGCCAGCAGCGTGGACAGGGGCACCTACGAGCAGTACTTC.